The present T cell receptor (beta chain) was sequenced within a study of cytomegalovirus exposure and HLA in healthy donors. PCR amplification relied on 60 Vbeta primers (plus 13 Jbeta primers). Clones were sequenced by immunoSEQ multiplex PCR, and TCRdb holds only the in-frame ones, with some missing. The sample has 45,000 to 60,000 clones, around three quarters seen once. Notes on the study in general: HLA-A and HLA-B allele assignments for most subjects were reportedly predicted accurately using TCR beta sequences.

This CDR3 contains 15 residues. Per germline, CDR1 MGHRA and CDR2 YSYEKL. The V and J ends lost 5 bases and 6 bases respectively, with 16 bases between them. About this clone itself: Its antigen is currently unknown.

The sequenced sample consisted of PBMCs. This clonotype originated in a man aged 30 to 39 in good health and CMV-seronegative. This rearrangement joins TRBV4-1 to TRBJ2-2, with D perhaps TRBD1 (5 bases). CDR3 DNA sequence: TGCGCCAGCAGCATTCATCAGCAGGGTGCCGGGGAGCTGTTTTTT. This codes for CASSIHQQGAGELFF.